This TCR beta chain was captured in a study of T cells in Graves' hyperthyroidism and ophthalmopathy. General study points: Ophthalmopathy was predicted by the model a median of approximately 6.6 months ahead of onset.

The TCR beta CDR3 regions underwent amplification using RNA transcripts as the source. HTBI primers were the set used in a first-round RT-PCR of the TCR CDR3. TCRdb passed the multiplex PCR reads through MiXCR, listing each CDR3 protein once. The table records hundreds of thousands of distinct CDR3 sequences, 11% to 15% of them present only once. This clonotype appeared many times. What it binds is unknown. V lost 4 bases, J lost 0 bases, and 15 bases lay in between. The CDR3 is 15 residues long. Germline V gene sequence: CDR1 GTSNPN, CDR2 SVGIG (reference sequence). The chain has TRBV30 and TRBJ2-5; a possible D gene is TRBD2 (6 bases). The sample comprised blood. This clonotype originated in a man in his fifties or sixties with Graves' ophthalmopathy. The CDR3 bases are TGTGCCTGGACCCCTCTCCGGGACTACCAAGAGACCCAGTACTTC. The encoded protein is CAWTPLRDYQETQYF.